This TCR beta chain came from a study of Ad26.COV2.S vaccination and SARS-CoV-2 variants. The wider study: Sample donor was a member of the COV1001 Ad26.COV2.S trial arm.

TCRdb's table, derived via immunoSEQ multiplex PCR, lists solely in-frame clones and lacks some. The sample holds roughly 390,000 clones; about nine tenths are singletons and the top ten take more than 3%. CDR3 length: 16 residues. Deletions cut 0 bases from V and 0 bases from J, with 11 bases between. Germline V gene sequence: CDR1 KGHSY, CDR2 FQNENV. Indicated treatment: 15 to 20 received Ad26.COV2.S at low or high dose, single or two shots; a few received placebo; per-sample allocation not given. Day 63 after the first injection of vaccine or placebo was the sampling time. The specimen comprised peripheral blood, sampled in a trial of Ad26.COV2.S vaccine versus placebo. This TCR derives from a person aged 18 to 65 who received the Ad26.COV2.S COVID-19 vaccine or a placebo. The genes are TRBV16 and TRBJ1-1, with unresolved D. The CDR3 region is CASSQSRENMNTEAFF. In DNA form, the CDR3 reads TGTGCCAGCAGCCAATCCCGGGAGAACATGAACACTGAAGCTTTCTTT. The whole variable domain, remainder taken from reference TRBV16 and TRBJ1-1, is GEEVAQTPKHLVRGEGQKAKLYCAPIKGHSYVFWYQQVLKNEFKFLISFQNENVFDETGMPKERFSAKCLPNSPCSLEIQATKLEDSAVYFCASSQSRENMNTEAFFGQGTRLTVV.